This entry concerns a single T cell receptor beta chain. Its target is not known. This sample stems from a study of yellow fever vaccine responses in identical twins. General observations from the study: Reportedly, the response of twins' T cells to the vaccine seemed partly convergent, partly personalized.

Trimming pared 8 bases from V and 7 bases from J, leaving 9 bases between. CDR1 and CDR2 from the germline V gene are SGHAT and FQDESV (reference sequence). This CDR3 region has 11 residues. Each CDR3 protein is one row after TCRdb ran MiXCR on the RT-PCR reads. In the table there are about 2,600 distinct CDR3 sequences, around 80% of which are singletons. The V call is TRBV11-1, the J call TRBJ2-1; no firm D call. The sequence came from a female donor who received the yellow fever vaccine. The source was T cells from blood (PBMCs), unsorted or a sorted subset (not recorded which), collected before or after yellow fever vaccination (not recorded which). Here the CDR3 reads CASRQANEQFF. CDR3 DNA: TGTGCCAGCCGGCAGGCAAATGAGCAGTTCTTC.